One and the same sample provided the 14 T cell receptor beta chains below, sequenced in a study of a mutant IDH1 vaccine in newly diagnosed glioma. Antigens for these TCRs are unknown. Measured with immunoSEQ multiplex PCR; TCRdb has only the in-frame clones, and not every one. This table holds about 64,000 clones, about 88% found once. Time point here: week 23, last vaccination. The vaccine gave 300 ug of a 20-mer mutant IDH1 peptide subcutaneously per dose. The sequences come from PBMCs, collected from a glioma patient whose treatment included an IDH1 peptide vaccine. The receptors stem from a man under 40 with glioma.

The gene calls are TRBV5-1 and TRBJ2-3; 7 bases agree with TRBD2. The CDR3 runs to 15 residues. V lost 2 bases, J lost 3 bases, and 6 bases stayed unmatched. In germline, CDR1 is SGHRS, CDR2 YFSETQ. CDR3: CASSFSTSATDTQYF. In DNA, the CDR3 is TGCGCCAGCAGCTTTTCCACTAGCGCAACAGATACGCAGTATTTT.

The V call is TRBV6-6, the J call TRBJ1-3, with D unclear. This CDR3 is 13 amino acids long. Germline CDR1 MNHNY, CDR2 SVGAGI (reference sequence). V was clipped by 4 bases and J by 9 bases, with 13 bases between them. The CDR3 here is CASSLPDARTIYF. The CDR3 nucleotides read TGTGCCAGCAGTTTACCGGACGCCCGCACCATATATTTT.

V usage is TRBV2 and J usage is TRBJ2-7; 9 bases are shared with TRBD1. CDR3 size: 15 residues. J was trimmed by 4 bases and V by 6 bases; bases with no gene match: 10. Per germline, CDR1 SNHLY and CDR2 FYNNEI. The CDR3 loop is CASRTPGTGRYEQYF. CDR3 DNA sequence: TGTGCCAGCAGGACCCCCGGGACAGGGAGGTACGAGCAGTACTTC.

The chain links TRBV7-9 to TRBJ1-2, with D possibly TRBD1 on 6 matching bases. Per germline, CDR1 SEHNR and CDR2 FQNEAQ (reference sequence). The CDR3 length is 17 residues. With 1 base removed from V and 3 bases from J, the gap between germline ends came to 18 bases. CDR3 bases: TGTGCCAGCAGCTTAGTGAGATTGTACAGGGACGACTATGGCTACACCTTC. Translated, it gives CASSLVRLYRDDYGYTF.

The chain couples TRBV27 to TRBJ2-7; either TRBD1 or TRBD2 may fit D (6 bases each). Germline lookup yields CDR1 MNHEY and CDR2 SMNVEV (reference sequence). This CDR3 comprises 14 residues. V lost 6 bases, J lost 0 bases, and 12 bases lay in between. The CDR3 sequence: CASRRGVTSYEQYF. The CDR3 nucleotides read TGTGCCAGCAGAAGGGGGGTTACCTCCTACGAGCAGTACTTC.

This chain joins TRBV19 and TRBJ2-3, with TRBD1 as a possible D gene (6 bases). The germline V and J ends were trimmed by 4 bases and 5 bases, with 10 bases remaining between them. CDR3 length equals 13 residues. Per germline, CDR1 LNHDA and CDR2 SQIVND (reference sequence). The CDR3 DNA reads as TGTGCCAGTAGTAGGGACATTCGAGATACGCAGTATTTT. Amino acid sequence: CASSRDIRDTQYF.

The rearrangement links TRBV11-2 to TRBJ1-1; the D gene is possibly TRBD1 (5 bases). CDR1 is SGHAT and CDR2 is FQNNGV in the germline V gene. The CDR3 consists of 14 residues. V lost 5 bases and J 2 bases, leaving 12 bases between the germline ends. Written as DNA, the CDR3 is TGTGCCAGCAGCCCGGCAGGGCTAAACACTGAAGCTTTCTTT. The encoded protein is CASSPAGLNTEAFF.

The genes are TRBV11-2 and TRBJ1-1; D possibly corresponds to TRBD1 (5 bases). The CDR3 covers 18 residues. Germline-derived CDR1 and CDR2 are SGHAT and FQNNGV. V gave up 5 bases and J gave up 0 bases, with 22 bases separating them. CDR3 sequence (DNA): TGTGCCAGCAGCCCGCACCCGAGGACACGACTAATGAACACTGAAGCTTTCTTT. It encodes CASSPHPRTRLMNTEAFF.

The CDR3 region is CASTDSGKDTQYF. Written as DNA, the CDR3 is TGTGCCAGCACCGACTCGGGGAAAGATACGCAGTATTTT. The V and J genes are TRBV6-5 and TRBJ2-3, with D perhaps TRBD2 (5 bases). Looked up from germline, CDR1 is MNHEY and CDR2 is SVGAGI. The CDR3 contains 13 residues. V lost 7 bases to trimming and J lost 5 bases, with 13 bases between them.

The chain carries TRBV4-2 and TRBJ2-2, with 7 bases fitting TRBD1. The germline CDR1 and CDR2 sequences are LGHNA and YNFKEQ. The CDR3 extends over 16 amino acids. Trimming took 3 bases from V and 0 from J; bases not matched to a gene: 4. CDR3 residues: CASSQAQGANTGELFF. In DNA form, the CDR3 reads TGTGCCAGCAGCCAGGCCCAGGGGGCGAACACCGGGGAGCTGTTTTTT.

V gene TRBV4-1 combines with J gene TRBJ2-7, with 9 bases matching TRBD1. CDR3 length: 14 amino acids. Germline CDR1 reads MGHRA; CDR2 reads YSYEKL. V dropped 5 bases and J dropped 2; count of bases not matched to a gene: 4. In DNA, the CDR3 is TGCGCCAGCAGCGATCGGACAGGGGCCTACGAGCAGTACTTC. Residues: CASSDRTGAYEQYF.

The J gene is TRBJ2-2, the V gene TRBV6-4; D is perhaps TRBD1 (6 bases). V dropped 2 bases and J dropped 2 bases, with 15 bases sitting between them. The CDR3 loop spans 17 amino acids. CDR1 MRHNA and CDR2 SNTAGT come from the germline V gene. The CDR3: CASSDAPRGVNTGELFF. The CDR3 nucleotides are TGTGCCAGCAGTGACGCCCCCAGGGGAGTTAACACCGGGGAGCTGTTTTTT.

The V gene is TRBV5-6, the J gene TRBJ1-5, with 9 bases aligning to TRBD1. V dropped 2 bases and J dropped 7; count of bases not matched to a gene: 7. This CDR3 is 15 amino acids long. Germline V gene data show CDR1 as SGHDT and CDR2 as YYEEEE. The CDR3 DNA reads as TGTGCCAGCAGCTTCCGGACAGGGGCTCGCCAGCCCCAGCATTTT. It yields the protein CASSFRTGARQPQHF. Combining the CDR3 with reference TRBV5-6 and TRBJ1-5 gives the whole variable domain DAGVTQSPTHLIKTRGQQVTLRCSPKSGHDTVSWYQQALGQGPQFIFQYYEEEERQRGNFPDRFSGHQFPNYSSELNVNALLLGDSALYLCASSFRTGARQPQHFGDGTRLSIL.

The rearrangement joins TRBV27 to TRBJ2-7, with D maybe TRBD1 (6 bases). Per the germline V gene, CDR1 is MNHEY and CDR2 is SMNVEV (reference sequence). Trimming shortened V by 3 bases and J by 0 bases, and 9 bases separated the two germline ends. This CDR3 spans 14 amino acids. The CDR3 region is CASSFRDTSYEQYF. The CDR3 DNA sequence: TGTGCCAGCAGTTTTCGGGACACCTCCTACGAGCAGTACTTC.